This T cell receptor (beta chain) was recovered during a study of cytomegalovirus exposure and HLA in healthy donors. Germline CDR1 SGHRS, CDR2 YFSETQ. The CDR3 covers 15 residues. V lost 7 bases and J 0 bases, leaving 14 bases between the germline ends. The repertoire was sequenced with immunoSEQ multiplex PCR; TCRdb's copy has only in-frame clones and lacks some. The table has a few hundred thousand clones, approximately 88% seen once. What was sequenced was PBMCs. The clonotype comes from a woman between 25 and 40 years old in good health and CMV-seropositive. The chain uses TRBV5-1 and TRBJ2-1; D call uncertain. The chain's CDR3 is CASSPGAYSYNEQFF. The CDR3 region has the DNA TGCGCCAGCTCCCCTGGCGCTTACTCCTACAATGAGCAGTTCTTC.